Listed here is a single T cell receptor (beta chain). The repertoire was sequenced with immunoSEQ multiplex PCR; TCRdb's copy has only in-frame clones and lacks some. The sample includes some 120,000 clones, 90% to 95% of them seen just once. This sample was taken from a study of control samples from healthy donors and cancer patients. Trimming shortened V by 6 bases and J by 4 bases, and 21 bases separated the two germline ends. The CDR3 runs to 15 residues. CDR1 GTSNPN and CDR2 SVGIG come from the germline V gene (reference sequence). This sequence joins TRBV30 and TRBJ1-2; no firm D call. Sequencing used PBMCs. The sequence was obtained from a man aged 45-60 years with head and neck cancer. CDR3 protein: CACAAGRALFYGYTF. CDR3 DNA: TGTGCCTGCGCCGCCGGGAGGGCGCTCTTCTATGGCTACACCTTC.